These 18 T cell receptor beta chains share one sample of origin, sequenced in a study of T-cell reconstitution after alpha-beta-depleted transplantation in children. During its preparation, the TCRbeta library received unique molecular identifiers. Each CDR3 protein gets one entry after TCRdb re-called the PCR reads with MiXCR. In the table there are around 110,000 distinct CDR3 sequences, 10% of which are singletons. The sample was PBMCs, taken before TCRalphabeta/CD19-depleted stem cell transplant. The source of these receptors is a boy younger than 10 with acute lymphoblastic leukemia, due to receive a stem cell transplant.

This clonotype was recorded a few times. The chain recombines TRBV5-1 with TRBJ1-4; the D gene is possibly TRBD1 (5 bases). Trimming cost V 3 bases and J 2 bases, with 14 bases left between them. Germline values: CDR1 SGHRS, CDR2 YFSETQ. This CDR3 comprises 16 residues. CDR3 region: CASSWTGGGTNEKLFF. CDR3 sequence (DNA): TGCGCCAGCAGCTGGACCGGGGGTGGGACTAATGAAAAACTGTTTTTT.

This clonotype was observed at least ten times. The gene calls are TRBV5-1 and TRBJ2-7; a possible D gene is TRBD1 (5 bases). The germline V gene has CDR1 SGHRS and CDR2 YFSETQ. This CDR3 region has 13 residues. Between the trimmed V and J ends, which lost 0 bases and 7 bases, there was a span of 11 bases. This chain's CDR3 is CASSLEGNREQYF. The CDR3, as DNA: TGCGCCAGCAGCTTGGAGGGGAATAGAGAGCAGTACTTC.

The chain links TRBV20-1 to TRBJ2-3; D tentatively reads TRBD1 or TRBD2 (7 bases each). Germline V lookup: CDR1 DFQATT, CDR2 SNEGSKA (reference sequence). Trimming took off 0 bases at V and 4 bases at J, with 14 bases between the two ends. The CDR3 runs 15 residues. CDR3 in amino acids: CSARDLQGRADTQYF. CDR3 nucleotide sequence: TGCAGTGCTAGAGATTTACAGGGGAGGGCAGATACGCAGTATTTT.

The V call is TRBV5-1, the J call TRBJ1-1; no clear D. Germline-derived CDR1 and CDR2 are SGHRS and YFSETQ. Trimming removed 0 bases from V and 0 bases from J, with 9 bases in between. This CDR3 has 15 residues. In DNA, the CDR3 is TGCGCCAGCAGCTTGGCCGGGCAGATGAACACTGAAGCTTTCTTT. Translation gives CASSLAGQMNTEAFF.

A few counts support this clonotype. The rearrangement links TRBV9 to TRBJ2-3, with TRBD2 matching over 7 bases. J lost 3 bases, V lost 4 bases, and 5 bases had no gene match. Germline CDR1 SGDLS, CDR2 YYNGEE. The CDR3 runs 14 residues. The CDR3, as DNA: TGTGCCAGCAGCCCCCGACTAGCAACAGATACGCAGTATTTT. It encodes CASSPRLATDTQYF. The full variable domain, in which reference TRBV9 and TRBJ2-3 provide the parts outside the CDR3, is DSGVTQTPKHLITATGQRVTLRCSPRSGDLSVYWYQQSLDQGLQFLIQYYNGEERAKGNILERFSAQQFPDLHSELNLSSLELGDSALYFCASSPRLATDTQYFGPGTRLTVL.

This clonotype has a handful of counts. The V gene is TRBV3-1, the J gene TRBJ2-5; TRBD2 matches 9 bases. V was pared by 1 base and J by 5 bases, with 14 bases of the junction left unmatched. The CDR3 has 18 residues. Germline-derived CDR1 and CDR2 are LGHDT and YNNKEL (reference sequence). As DNA, the CDR3 is TGTGCCAGCAGCCAAGGAGTTCCTAGTACGGCGGGAGGGGAGACCCAGTACTTC. Translation gives CASSQGVPSTAGGETQYF.

This clonotype has only a few counts. The chain has TRBV20-1 and TRBJ2-7, with 9 bases aligning to TRBD2. V trimming: 6 bases; J trimming: 1 base; junction bases outside the gene matches: 10. The CDR3 has 15 residues. Germline V gives CDR1 DFQATT, CDR2 SNEGSKA (reference sequence). Here the CDR3 reads CSARGSGRRSYEQYF. The DNA of the CDR3 is TGCAGTGCCCGAGGTAGCGGGAGAAGATCCTACGAGCAGTACTTC.

The chain employs TRBV29-1 and TRBJ2-1, with a weak D call TRBD1 (6 bases). Germline V lookup: CDR1 SQVTM, CDR2 ANQGSEA. Between the trimmed V and J ends, which lost 3 bases and 8 bases, there was a span of 11 bases. This CDR3 spans 12 amino acids. CDR3 loop: CSVEAGGHEQFF. Here the CDR3 DNA reads TGCAGCGTTGAGGCTGGGGGCCATGAGCAGTTCTTC.

The chain has TRBV2 and TRBJ2-3, with no clear D. The CDR3 is made up of 15 amino acids. The germline gives CDR1 SNHLY, CDR2 FYNNEI. Trimming stripped 4 bases from V and 3 bases from J, with 14 bases between. CDR3 in amino acids: CASSGEARRTDTQYF. The DNA for the CDR3 is TGTGCCAGCAGTGGAGAGGCTAGAAGGACAGATACGCAGTATTTT.

This clonotype was observed at least ten times. V is TRBV7-3 and J is TRBJ2-7; no definite D call. Germline-derived CDR1 and CDR2 are SGHTA and FQGTGA. Trimming shortened V by 5 bases and J by 6 bases, and 17 bases separated the two germline ends. This CDR3 contains 14 residues. The CDR3 DNA follows: TGTGCCAGCAGCCTCAAACCCGGGCACCGCGAGCAGTACTTC. This codes for CASSLKPGHREQYF.

The chain carries TRBV30 and TRBJ2-7; no clear D. Germline CDR1 is GTSNPN and CDR2 is SVGIG (reference sequence). Between the trimmed V and J ends, which lost 7 bases and 3 bases, there was a span of 16 bases. The CDR3 consists of 13 residues. The CDR3 loop reads CASIRANGYEQYF. Written as DNA, the CDR3 is TGTGCCTCCATCCGCGCTAACGGCTACGAGCAGTACTTC.

This chain joins TRBV2 and TRBJ2-2, with TRBD2 as a possible D gene (5 bases). The germline V and J ends were trimmed by 3 bases and 6 bases, with 11 bases remaining between them. The germline V gene encodes CDR1 SNHLY and CDR2 FYNNEI. The length of the CDR3 is 14 residues. For the CDR3, the DNA is TGTGCCAGCAGTGACTTAATGAGGGCCGGGGAGCTGTTTTTT. Encoded protein: CASSDLMRAGELFF.

Details on this clonotype: The junction does not match germline at one end; this may be a read error. This chain uses TRBV5-6 with TRBJ1-1; D not resolved. The germline V gene encodes CDR1 SGHDT and CDR2 YYEEEE. This CDR3 spans 13 amino acids. The CDR3 loop is CSSSYEGRTEAFF. CDR3 in DNA: TGTTCCAGCAGTTACGAAGGGAGGACTGAAGCTTTCTTT. The full variable domain, rest sourced from reference TRBV5-6 and TRBJ1-1, is DAGVTQSPTHLIKTRGQQVTLRCSPKSGHDTVSWYQQALGQGPQFIFQYYEEEERQRGNFPDRFSGHQFPNYSSELNVNALLLGDSALYLCSSSYEGRTEAFFGQGTRLTVV.

CDR3 coding DNA: TGCGCCAGCAGCAGTGGGGACAGGGTCAATTCACCCCTCCACTTT. Encoded protein: CASSSGDRVNSPLHF. The gene calls are TRBV5-1 and TRBJ1-6; 9 nucleotides match TRBD1. Germline trimming cut 4 bases from V and 7 bases from J; bases unmatched to any gene: 6. CDR1 is SGHRS, CDR2 YFSETQ, per germline. The CDR3 has 15 amino acids.

The chain combines TRBV29-1 with TRBJ1-5; possible D gene TRBD1, 5 bases. Germline lookup yields CDR1 SQVTM and CDR2 ANQGSEA. This CDR3 has 13 residues. Trimming took off 7 bases at V and 3 bases at J, with 13 bases between the two ends. CDR3 DNA sequence: TGCAGCGGGGGGGACGGTTCCAATCAGCCCCAGCATTTT. Translation: CSGGDGSNQPQHF.

This clonotype was detected ten times or more. V usage is TRBV5-1 and J usage is TRBJ2-5, with D perhaps matching TRBD1 or TRBD2 (5 bases each). Germline lookup yields CDR1 SGHRS and CDR2 YFSETQ. Trimming pared 3 bases from V and 2 bases from J, leaving 14 bases between. The CDR3 is made up of 15 amino acids. CDR3 sequence (DNA): TGCGCCAGCAGCTGGGGGACGGATCGTCAAGAGACCCAGTACTTC. This codes for CASSWGTDRQETQYF.

This clonotype was found many times. The gene calls are TRBV5-4 and TRBJ2-7; D assignment may be TRBD1 or TRBD2 (5 bases each). V shed 4 bases and J shed 5 bases, with 16 bases lying between them. CDR1 is SGHNT and CDR2 is YYREEE in the germline V gene (reference sequence). The CDR3 is 14 residues long. CDR3 sequence reads: CASSMGDRLNEQYF. The DNA for the CDR3 is TGTGCCAGCAGCATGGGGGACCGACTTAACGAGCAGTACTTC.

The V and J genes are TRBV25-1 and TRBJ2-7; the D call may be TRBD1 or TRBD2 (5 bases each). The CDR3 consists of 14 residues. Trimming took off 2 bases at V and 3 bases at J, with 11 bases between the two ends. Germline V gives CDR1 MGHDK, CDR2 SYGVNS. Here the CDR3 DNA reads TGTGCCAGCAGTGAAACCGGGACCCACTACGAGCAGTACTTC. It codes for CASSETGTHYEQYF.